Listed below are T cell receptor beta chains from one sample, sequenced in a study. Each CDR3 protein gets one entry after TCRdb re-called the RT-PCR reads with MiXCR. The sample contains about 700,000 distinct CDR3 sequences, approximately 14% of which appear only once. Material for sequencing was memory CD4+ T cells from blood. The receptors stem from a female donor in good health, serving as a healthy control. Each CDR3 is given with its conserved first and last residue. The D gene is left open where the match is weak. Some rows mark clone size as missing; the rest say once, few, many or name a class of expanded clone.

v_call	clone_size	j_call	d_call	cdr3_nt	cdr3_aa
TRBV12-3/TRBV12-4	-	TRBJ2-1	TRBD1	TGTGCCAGCAGCCCTAAACCCTCGACAGGGGCCAACAATGAGCAGTTCTTC	CASSPKPSTGANNEQFF
TRBV6-5	few	TRBJ2-5	-	TGTGCCAGCAGTTACTCTGGGACCGCATTTACGGAGACCCAGTACTTC	CASSYSGTAFTETQYF
TRBV30	-	TRBJ1-2	-	TGTGCCTGGAGTGTACTGGGGGGGGAGTATGGCTACACCTTC	CAWSVLGGEYGYTF
TRBV12-3/TRBV12-4	many	TRBJ2-7	-	TGTGCCAGCAGTTTAGGCCAGGCGGACGAGCAGTACTTC	CASSLGQADEQYF
TRBV5-4	few	TRBJ2-5	TRBD2	TGTGCCAGCAGACACGGCGGGAGCCAAGAGACCCAGTACTTC	CASRHGGSQETQYF
TRBV3-1	-	TRBJ2-1	TRBD2	TGTGCCAGCAGCCCCTTTGGGCGGGAGGTACAAAATGAGCAGTTCTTC	CASSPFGREVQNEQFF
TRBV6-5	many	TRBJ2-7	TRBD2	TGTGCCAGCAGTTACTCACCGGGACTAGAGGGCTACGAGCAGTACTTC	CASSYSPGLEGYEQYF
TRBV12-3/TRBV12-4	many	TRBJ1-1	TRBD1	TGTGCCAGCAGTTACAGGGGAGGGACTGAAGCTTTCTTT	CASSYRGGTEAFF
TRBV20-1	few	TRBJ2-5	TRBD1	TGCAGTGCTAGGGGGACAGAAACGACCCAGTACTTC	CSARGTETTQYF
TRBV3-1	few	TRBJ1-1	-	TGTGCCAGCAGACCGCGGGCTACGATGAACACTGAAGCTTTCTTT	CASRPRATMNTEAFF
TRBV4-2	few	TRBJ2-7	-	TGTGCCAGCAGCCAAGATAAGGCTAGCATGCAATACGAGCAGTACTTC	CASSQDKASMQYEQYF
TRBV12-3/TRBV12-4	many	TRBJ2-1	-	TGTGCCAGCAGTTCCCCGACCGGGGGTGAGCAGTTCTTC	CASSSPTGGEQFF
TRBV20-1	many	TRBJ2-1	-	TGCAGTGCTAGAAGGCCGGGTAATGAGCAGTTCTTC	CSARRPGNEQFF
TRBV6-2/TRBV6-3	-	TRBJ1-5	-	TGTGCCAGCCTGGAGACAGGAGAAAATCAGCCCCAGCATTTT	CASLETGENQPQHF
TRBV20-1	many	TRBJ2-5	-	TGCAGTGCTAGAGATCTGGAGACCCAGTACTTC	CSARDLETQYF
TRBV15	-	TRBJ2-2	-	TGTGCCACCAGCAGAGATTGGGGGGGGGTTCATTCCCCAGGGACAGTCAACACCGGGGAGCTGTTTTTT	CATSRDWGGVHSPGTVNTGELFF
TRBV27	-	TRBJ2-7	-	TGTGCCAGCTGGAGGGACCGGGACGCAGAGCAGTACTTC	CASWRDRDAEQYF
TRBV6-5	few	TRBJ1-1	TRBD1	TGTGCCAGCAGTGACGGACAGGGAAGCACTGAAGCTTTCTTT	CASSDGQGSTEAFF
TRBV7-8	few	TRBJ2-5	-	TGTGCCAGCAGCTTAGGCAATGGCATTGGGGAGACCCAGTACTTC	CASSLGNGIGETQYF
TRBV5-1	-	TRBJ1-1	TRBD1	TGCGCCAGCAGCTTCCCAGGGGGTAACACTGAAGCTTTCTTT	CASSFPGGNTEAFF
TRBV21-1	few	TRBJ1-5	-	TGTGCCAGCAGCTCACAGGCCTTAGAGAATCAGCCCCAGCATTTT	CASSSQALENQPQHF
TRBV27	few	TRBJ2-7	-	TGTGCCAGCAGTTTAGCGGCCGACAACGAGCAGTACTTC	CASSLAADNEQYF
TRBV2	few	TRBJ2-6	TRBD1	TGTGCCAGCAGACCCGGACAGGGCCTAAGCTCTGGGGCCAACGTCCTGACTTTC	CASRPGQGLSSGANVLTF
TRBV10-3	few	TRBJ2-7	TRBD2	TGTGCCATCAGTGGGGACACTGGGGGACTAGCGGGAGCTTGGGAGCAGTACTTC	CAISGDTGGLAGAWEQYF
TRBV7-2	few	TRBJ1-2	TRBD1	TGTGCCAGCAGCGGGACAGCCCGTCTCTATGGCTACACCTTC	CASSGTARLYGYTF
TRBV11-2	-	TRBJ1-2	TRBD1	TGTGCCAGCAGCTTAGCGGGACAGGGGGCGTGGGGCTACACCTTC	CASSLAGQGAWGYTF
TRBV7-3	few	TRBJ1-2	-	TGTGCCAGCAGCTTAAACCCGGGACCGAGCTATGGCTACACCTTC	CASSLNPGPSYGYTF
TRBV24-1	-	TRBJ2-2	-	TGTGCCACCAGTGATCTTGACTCCGCGAACACCGGGGAGCTGTTTTTT	CATSDLDSANTGELFF
TRBV20-1	-	TRBJ1-3	-	TGCAGTGCCCACGACGGGGTCTCTGGAAACACCATATATTTT	CSAHDGVSGNTIYF
TRBV7-2	-	TRBJ2-5	-	TGTGCCAGCAGCTTTTCCCGGCTGTCGAAGACCCAGTACTTC	CASSFSRLSKTQYF
TRBV7-9	few	TRBJ2-5	-	TGTGCCAGCAGCTTAGGGTTGGGACCCGAGACCCAGTACTTC	CASSLGLGPETQYF
TRBV7-7	few	TRBJ2-2	TRBD2	TGTGCCAGCAGCTCGTATAGCGGGAGGGACACCGGGGAGCTGTTTTTT	CASSSYSGRDTGELFF
TRBV6-6	many	TRBJ2-4	-	TGTGCCAGCCAGATACTCCTGGGGAACATTCAGTACTTC	CASQILLGNIQYF
TRBV7-2	few	TRBJ1-1	TRBD1	TGTGCCAGCAGCTCGGGACAGATCAGTTGGAACACTGAAGCTTTCTTT	CASSSGQISWNTEAFF
TRBV6-5	many	TRBJ2-7	-	TGTGCCAGCACCCCCGGTCTCGCTTCCTACGAGCAGTACTTC	CASTPGLASYEQYF
TRBV10-3	many	TRBJ2-1	TRBD2	TGTGCCATCAGTGGCAAGACTAGCGGGGGACACAATGAGCAGTTCTTC	CAISGKTSGGHNEQFF
TRBV18	many	TRBJ2-4	-	TGTGCCAGCTCACTAGACACCGTAGCCAAAAACATTCAGTACTTC	CASSLDTVAKNIQYF
TRBV5-5	-	TRBJ2-7	TRBD1	TGTGCCAGCAGCCCGTGGACAGGGGGATACGAGCAGTACTTC	CASSPWTGGYEQYF
TRBV4-3	many	TRBJ1-2	-	TGCGCCAGCAGCCAAGATAGCGGGGGCTATGGCTACACCTTC	CASSQDSGGYGYTF
TRBV4-2	-	TRBJ1-1	-	TGTGCCAGCAGCCAAGGGTTGGGGGGCCTAGGCACTGAAGCTTTCTTT	CASSQGLGGLGTEAFF
TRBV6-2/TRBV6-3	-	TRBJ1-1	TRBD1	TGTGCCAGCAGTTCCGCCGGGACAGGTATACCTGAAGCTTTCTTT	CASSSAGTGIPEAFF
TRBV10-3	few	TRBJ2-1	-	TGTGCCATCAGTGAACCACTGATCTACAATGAGCAGTTCTTC	CAISEPLIYNEQFF
TRBV6-2/TRBV6-3	many	TRBJ2-1	TRBD1	TGTGCCAGCAGCCGTTCGGACAGGACGACATCCTCTGAGCAGTTCTTC	CASSRSDRTTSSEQFF
TRBV7-7	-	TRBJ2-3	TRBD2	TGTGCTAGCAGCCCGGGGGGGGAACACACAGATACGCAGTATTTT	CASSPGGEHTDTQYF
TRBV7-3	-	TRBJ2-2	-	TGTGCCAGCAGCTTAATAGCGGACGGGGCCGGGGAGCTGTTTTTT	CASSLIADGAGELFF